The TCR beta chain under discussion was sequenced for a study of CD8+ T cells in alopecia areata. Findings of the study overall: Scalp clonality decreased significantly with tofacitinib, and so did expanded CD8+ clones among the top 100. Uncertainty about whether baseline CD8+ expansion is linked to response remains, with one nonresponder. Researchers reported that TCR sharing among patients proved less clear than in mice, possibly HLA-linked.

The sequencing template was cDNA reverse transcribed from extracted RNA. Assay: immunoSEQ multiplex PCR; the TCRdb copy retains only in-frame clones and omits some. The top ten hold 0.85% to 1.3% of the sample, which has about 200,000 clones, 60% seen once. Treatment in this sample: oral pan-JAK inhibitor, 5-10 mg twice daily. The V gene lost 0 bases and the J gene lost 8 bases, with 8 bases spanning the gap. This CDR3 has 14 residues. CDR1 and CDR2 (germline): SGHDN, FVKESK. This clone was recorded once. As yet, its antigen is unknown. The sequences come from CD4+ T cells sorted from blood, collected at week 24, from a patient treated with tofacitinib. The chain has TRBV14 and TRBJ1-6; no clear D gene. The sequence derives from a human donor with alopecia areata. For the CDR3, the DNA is TGTGCCAGCAGCCAAGAGGCTACTTATTCACCCCTCCACTTT. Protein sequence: CASSQEATYSPLHF.